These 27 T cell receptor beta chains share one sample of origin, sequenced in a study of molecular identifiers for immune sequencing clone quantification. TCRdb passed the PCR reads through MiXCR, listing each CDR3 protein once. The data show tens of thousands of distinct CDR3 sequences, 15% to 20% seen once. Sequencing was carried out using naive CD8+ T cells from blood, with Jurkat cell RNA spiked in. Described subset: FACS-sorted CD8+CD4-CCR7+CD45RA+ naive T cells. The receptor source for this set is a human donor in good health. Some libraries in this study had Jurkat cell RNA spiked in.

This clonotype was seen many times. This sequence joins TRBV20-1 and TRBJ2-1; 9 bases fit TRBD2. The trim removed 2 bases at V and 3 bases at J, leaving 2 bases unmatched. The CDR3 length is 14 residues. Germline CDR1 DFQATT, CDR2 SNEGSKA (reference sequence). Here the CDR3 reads CSARTAGGYNEQFF. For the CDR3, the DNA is TGCAGTGCTAGAACAGCGGGAGGCTACAATGAGCAGTTCTTC.

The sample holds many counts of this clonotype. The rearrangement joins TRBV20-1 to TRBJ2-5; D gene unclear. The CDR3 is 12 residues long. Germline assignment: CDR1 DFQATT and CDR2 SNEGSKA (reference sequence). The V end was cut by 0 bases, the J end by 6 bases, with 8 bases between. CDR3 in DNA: TGCAGTGCTAGAGATCATGAAAAGACCCAGTACTTC. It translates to CSARDHEKTQYF.

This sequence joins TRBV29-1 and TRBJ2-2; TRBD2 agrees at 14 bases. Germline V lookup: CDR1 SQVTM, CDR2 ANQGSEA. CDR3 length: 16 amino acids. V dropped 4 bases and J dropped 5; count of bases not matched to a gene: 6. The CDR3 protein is CSVGGGTSGSTGELFF. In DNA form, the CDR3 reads TGCAGCGTTGGGGGTGGGACTAGCGGGAGTACCGGGGAGCTGTTTTTT.

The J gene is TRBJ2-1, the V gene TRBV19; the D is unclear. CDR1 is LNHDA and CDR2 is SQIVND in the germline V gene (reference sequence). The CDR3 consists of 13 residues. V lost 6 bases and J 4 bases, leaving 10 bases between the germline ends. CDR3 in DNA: TGTGCCAGTAGCGCCACCCCATACAATGAGCAGTTCTTC. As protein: CASSATPYNEQFF.

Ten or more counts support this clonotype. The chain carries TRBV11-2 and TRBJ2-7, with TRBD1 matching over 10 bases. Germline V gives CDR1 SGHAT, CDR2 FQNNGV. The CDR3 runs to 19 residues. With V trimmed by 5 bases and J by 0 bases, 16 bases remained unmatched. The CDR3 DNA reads TGTGCCAGCAGCGGGACAGGGGCCTATAGCGGGTCCTACTCCTACGAGCAGTACTTC. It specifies CASSGTGAYSGSYSYEQYF.

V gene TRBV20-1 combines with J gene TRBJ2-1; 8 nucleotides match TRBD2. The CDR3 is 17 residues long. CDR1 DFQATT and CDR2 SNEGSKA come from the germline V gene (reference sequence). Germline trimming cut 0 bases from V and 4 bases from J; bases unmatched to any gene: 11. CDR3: CSARDFGFGGRYNEQFF. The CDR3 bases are TGCAGTGCTAGAGATTTTGGCTTTGGCGGGAGGTACAATGAGCAGTTCTTC.

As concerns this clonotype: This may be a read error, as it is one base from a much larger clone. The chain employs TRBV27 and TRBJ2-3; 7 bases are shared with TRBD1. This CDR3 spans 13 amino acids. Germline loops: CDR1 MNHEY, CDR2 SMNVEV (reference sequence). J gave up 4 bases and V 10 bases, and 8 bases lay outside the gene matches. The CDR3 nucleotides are TGTGCCAACAACGTAGGGGGCTCAGATACGCAGTATTTT. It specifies CANNVGGSDTQYF.

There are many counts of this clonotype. CDR3 amino acids: CASSQGFGETQYF. The CDR3 DNA reads TGTGCCAGCAGCCAAGGGTTCGGCGAGACCCAGTACTTC. This chain links TRBV3-1 with TRBJ2-5; no firm D call. Germline CDR1 reads LGHDT; CDR2 reads YNNKEL (reference sequence). The CDR3 has 13 residues. Deletions cut 1 base from V and 5 bases from J, with 8 bases between.

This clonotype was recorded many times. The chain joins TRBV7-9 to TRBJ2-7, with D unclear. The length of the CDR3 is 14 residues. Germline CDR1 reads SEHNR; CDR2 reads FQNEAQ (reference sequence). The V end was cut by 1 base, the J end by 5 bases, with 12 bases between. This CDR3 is CASSLVTGSNEQYF. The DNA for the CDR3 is TGTGCCAGCAGCTTAGTAACGGGCAGCAACGAGCAGTACTTC.

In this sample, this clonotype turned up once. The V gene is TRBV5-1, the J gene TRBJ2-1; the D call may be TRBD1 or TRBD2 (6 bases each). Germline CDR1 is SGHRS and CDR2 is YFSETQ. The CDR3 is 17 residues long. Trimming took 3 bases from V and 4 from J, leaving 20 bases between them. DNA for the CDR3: TGCGCCAGCAGCTCAACGGGGGCCTCCACACTATACAATGAGCAGTTCTTC. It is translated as CASSSTGASTLYNEQFF. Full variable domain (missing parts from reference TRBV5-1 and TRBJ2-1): KAGVTQTPRYLIKTRGQQVTLSCSPISGHRSVSWYQQTPGQGLQFLFEYFSETQRNKGNFPGRFSGRQFSNSRSEMNVSTLELGDSALYLCASSSTGASTLYNEQFFGPGTRLTVL.

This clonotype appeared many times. CDR3: CSVEGQGARETQYF. The CDR3 bases are TGCAGCGTTGAAGGCCAGGGGGCGCGGGAGACCCAGTACTTC. This chain connects TRBV29-1 to TRBJ2-5; 8 bases line up with TRBD1. This CDR3 spans 14 amino acids. Trimming at V came to 1 base and at J to 5 bases, leaving 6 bases not matched to a gene. Germline-derived CDR1 and CDR2 are SQVTM and ANQGSEA.

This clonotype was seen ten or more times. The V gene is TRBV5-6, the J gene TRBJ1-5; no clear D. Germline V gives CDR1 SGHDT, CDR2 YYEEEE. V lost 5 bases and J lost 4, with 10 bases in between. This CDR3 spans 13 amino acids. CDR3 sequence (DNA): TGTGCCAGCAGTTTGAGTGGTAATCAGCCCCAGCATTTT. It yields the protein CASSLSGNQPQHF.

CDR3 in amino acids: CASSLDIQGNTEAFF. Here the CDR3 DNA reads TGTGCCAGCAGCTTGGACATCCAGGGGAACACTGAAGCTTTCTTT. This chain links TRBV5-6 with TRBJ1-1; weak D call: TRBD1 (5 bases). In germline, CDR1 is SGHDT, CDR2 YYEEEE. The CDR3 runs to 15 residues. The ends were cut back, 0 bases at V and 1 base at J, with 10 bases in the middle.

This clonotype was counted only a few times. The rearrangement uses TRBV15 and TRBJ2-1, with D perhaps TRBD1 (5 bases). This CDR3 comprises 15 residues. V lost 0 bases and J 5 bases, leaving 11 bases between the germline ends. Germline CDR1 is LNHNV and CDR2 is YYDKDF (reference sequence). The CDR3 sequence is CATSRESGMHNEQFF. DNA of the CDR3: TGTGCCACCAGCAGAGAGTCAGGGATGCACAATGAGCAGTTCTTC.

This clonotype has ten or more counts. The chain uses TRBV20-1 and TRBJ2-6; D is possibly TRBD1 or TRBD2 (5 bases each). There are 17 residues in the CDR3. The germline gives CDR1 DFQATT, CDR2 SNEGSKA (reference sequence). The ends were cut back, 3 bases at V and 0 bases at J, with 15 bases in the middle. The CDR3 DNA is TGCAGTGCTAGTTTCAGGGACCCCAACTCTGGGGCCAACGTCCTGACTTTC. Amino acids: CSASFRDPNSGANVLTF.

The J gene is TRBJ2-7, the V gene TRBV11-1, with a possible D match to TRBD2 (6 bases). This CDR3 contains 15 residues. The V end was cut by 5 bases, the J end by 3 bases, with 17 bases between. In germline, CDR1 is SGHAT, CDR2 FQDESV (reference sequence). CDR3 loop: CASSAPVSGIYEQYF. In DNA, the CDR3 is TGTGCCAGCAGCGCGCCGGTTAGCGGTATCTACGAGCAGTACTTC.

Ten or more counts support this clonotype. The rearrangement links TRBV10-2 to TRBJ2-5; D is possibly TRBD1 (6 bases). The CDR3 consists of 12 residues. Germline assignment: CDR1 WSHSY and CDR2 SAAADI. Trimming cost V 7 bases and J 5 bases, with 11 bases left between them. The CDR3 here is CASIGQGETQYF. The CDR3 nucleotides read TGCGCCAGCATCGGGCAGGGGGAGACCCAGTACTTC.

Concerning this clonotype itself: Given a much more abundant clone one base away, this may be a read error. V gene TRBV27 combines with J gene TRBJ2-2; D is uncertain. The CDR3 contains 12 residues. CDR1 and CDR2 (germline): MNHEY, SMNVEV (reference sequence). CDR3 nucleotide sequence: TGTGCCGGCAGTTTCCGCACCGGGGAGCTGTTTTTT. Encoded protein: CAGSFRTGELFF.

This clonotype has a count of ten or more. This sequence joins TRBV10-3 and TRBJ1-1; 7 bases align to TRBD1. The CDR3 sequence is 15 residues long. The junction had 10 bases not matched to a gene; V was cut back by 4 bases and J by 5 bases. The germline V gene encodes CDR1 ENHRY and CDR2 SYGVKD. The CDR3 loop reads CAISASWTGRTEAFF. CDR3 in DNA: TGTGCCATCAGTGCGTCTTGGACAGGTCGGACTGAAGCTTTCTTT.

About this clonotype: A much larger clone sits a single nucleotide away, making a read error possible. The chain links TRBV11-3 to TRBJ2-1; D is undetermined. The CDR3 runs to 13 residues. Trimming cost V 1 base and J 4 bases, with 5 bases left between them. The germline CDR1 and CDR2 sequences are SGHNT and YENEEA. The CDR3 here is CASSLADYNEQFF. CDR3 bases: TGTGCCAGCAGCTTAGCGGATTACAATGAGCAGTTCTTC. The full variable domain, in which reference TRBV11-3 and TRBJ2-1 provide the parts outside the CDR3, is EAGVVQSPRYKIIEKKQPVAFWCNPISGHNTLYWYLQNLGQGPELLIRYENEEAVDDSQLPKDRFSAERLKGVDSTLKIQPAELGDSAVYLCASSLADYNEQFFGPGTRLTVL.

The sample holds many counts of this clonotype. The CDR3 spells CASSGLAGIYNEQFF. The CDR3 DNA sequence: TGTGCCAGCAGTGGACTAGCGGGAATATACAATGAGCAGTTCTTC. This chain uses TRBV27 with TRBJ2-1; TRBD2 agrees at 12 bases. Germline lookup yields CDR1 MNHEY and CDR2 SMNVEV (reference sequence). V shed 5 bases, J shed 4 bases, and the junction held 3 bases outside the gene matches. CDR3 length equals 15 residues.

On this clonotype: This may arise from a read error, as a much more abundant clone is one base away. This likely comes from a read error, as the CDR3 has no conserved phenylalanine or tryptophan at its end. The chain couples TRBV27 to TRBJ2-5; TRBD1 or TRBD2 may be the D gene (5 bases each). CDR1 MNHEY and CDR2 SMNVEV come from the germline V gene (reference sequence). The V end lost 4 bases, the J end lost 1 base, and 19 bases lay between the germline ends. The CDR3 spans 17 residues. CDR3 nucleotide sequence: TGTGCCAGCAGTTATTTAGGTTCCGGGGCCCTCCAAGAGACCCAGTACCTC. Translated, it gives CASSYLGSGALQETQYL.

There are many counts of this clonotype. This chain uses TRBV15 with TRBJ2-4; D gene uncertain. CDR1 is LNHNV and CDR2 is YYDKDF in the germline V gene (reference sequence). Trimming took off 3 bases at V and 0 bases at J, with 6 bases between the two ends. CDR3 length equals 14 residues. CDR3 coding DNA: TGTGCCACCAGCAGCGGTCCAGCCAAAAACATTCAGTACTTC. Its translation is CATSSGPAKNIQYF.

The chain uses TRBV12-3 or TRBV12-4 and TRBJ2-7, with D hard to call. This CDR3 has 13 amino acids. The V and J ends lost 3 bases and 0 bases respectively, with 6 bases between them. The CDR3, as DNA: TGTGCCAGCAGTTTGCACATCTCCTACGAGCAGTACTTC. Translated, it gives CASSLHISYEQYF.

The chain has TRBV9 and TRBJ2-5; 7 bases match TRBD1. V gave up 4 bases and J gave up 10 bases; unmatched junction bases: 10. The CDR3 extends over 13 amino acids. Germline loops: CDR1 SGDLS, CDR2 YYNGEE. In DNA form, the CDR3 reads TGTGCCAGCAGCCTGACAGGGCGGAGCGGCCAGTACTTC. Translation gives CASSLTGRSGQYF.

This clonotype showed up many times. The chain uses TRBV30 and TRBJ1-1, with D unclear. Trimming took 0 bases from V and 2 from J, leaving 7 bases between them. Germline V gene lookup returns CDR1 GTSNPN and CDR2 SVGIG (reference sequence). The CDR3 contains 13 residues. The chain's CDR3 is CAWSVWTNTEAFF. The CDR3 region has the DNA TGTGCCTGGAGTGTCTGGACTAACACTGAAGCTTTCTTT. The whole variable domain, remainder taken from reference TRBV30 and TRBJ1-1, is SQTIHQWPATLVQPVGSPLSLECTVEGTSNPNLYWYRQAAGRGLQLLFYSVGIGQISSEVPQNLSASRPQDRQFILSSKKLLLSDSGFYLCAWSVWTNTEAFFGQGTRLTVV.

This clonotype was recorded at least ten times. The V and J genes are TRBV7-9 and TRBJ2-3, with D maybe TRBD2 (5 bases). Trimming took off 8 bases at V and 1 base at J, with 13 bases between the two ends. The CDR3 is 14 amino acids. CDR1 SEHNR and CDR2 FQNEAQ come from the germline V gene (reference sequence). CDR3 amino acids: CASREGSRTDTQYF. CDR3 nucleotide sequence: TGTGCCAGCCGTGAGGGAAGCCGCACAGATACGCAGTATTTT.